This TCR beta chain was recovered during a study of post-analysis software for immune sequencing data. Study summary: The disease courses spanned relapsing-remitting, secondary progressive and progressive-relapsing forms of multiple sclerosis.

Study-wide results and limits: Patients carried roughly 5 TRBV segments more frequently than controls did, and TRBV5-6, TRBV5-1 and TRBV20-1 were among them. Those with multiple sclerosis, the patient group, showed significantly lower normalized Chao1 diversity than controls. Clustering by F measure revealed strong co-clustering among samples prepared together in one batch.

Unique molecular identifiers were built into the TCR beta cDNA libraries. The T cell input of about 1 to 10 million gave roughly 0.5 million cDNA molecules. In TCRdb, the PCR reads were re-called with MiXCR into one record per CDR3 protein. The table has more than 500,000 distinct CDR3 sequences, around a third seen once. This clonotype was picked up many times. Its target is unknown. This CDR3 is 15 amino acids long. Germline assignment: CDR1 DFQATT and CDR2 SNEGSKA (reference sequence). Germline trimming cut 2 bases from V and 1 base from J; bases unmatched to any gene: 6. The chain employs TRBV20-1 and TRBJ2-3; the match to TRBD2 covers 7 bases. The origin of this receptor is a girl between 2 and 17 years old with multiple sclerosis. The sample consisted of blood. The CDR3 bases are TGCAGTGCTAGACCGTCTAGCGGCCGCACAGATACGCAGTATTTT. Protein product: CSARPSSGRTDTQYF.